This T cell receptor beta chain was observed in a study of human T cells and chemical hapten exposure. Overall study: The patients, most of them female, presented with alopecia areata, totalis or universalis.

The time point is: pre-sensitization, week 0. Treatment reported: therapeutic diphenylcyclopropenone sensitization with weekly scalp DPC. From the RACE reads, TCRdb called clonotypes with MiXCR, one entry per CDR3 protein. The table shows some 250,000 distinct CDR3 sequences, with over 7.5% occurring only once. The table lists this clonotype with a few counts. The V segment lost 6 bases and the J segment 2 bases; nucleotides outside the gene matches: 0. This CDR3 spans 12 amino acids. The clonotype originates from a man between 18 and 35 years old with alopecia areata. Some clones in this sample may be carry-over from other donors' samples. The input for sequencing was whole blood, taken in connection with sensitization to the hapten diphenylcyclopropenone (DPC). The V gene is TRBV12-3 or TRBV12-4, the J gene TRBJ1-2, with 7 bases fitting TRBD1. DNA for the CDR3: TGTGCCAGCAGGGGACAGAACTATGGCTACACCTTC. It is translated as CASRGQNYGYTF.